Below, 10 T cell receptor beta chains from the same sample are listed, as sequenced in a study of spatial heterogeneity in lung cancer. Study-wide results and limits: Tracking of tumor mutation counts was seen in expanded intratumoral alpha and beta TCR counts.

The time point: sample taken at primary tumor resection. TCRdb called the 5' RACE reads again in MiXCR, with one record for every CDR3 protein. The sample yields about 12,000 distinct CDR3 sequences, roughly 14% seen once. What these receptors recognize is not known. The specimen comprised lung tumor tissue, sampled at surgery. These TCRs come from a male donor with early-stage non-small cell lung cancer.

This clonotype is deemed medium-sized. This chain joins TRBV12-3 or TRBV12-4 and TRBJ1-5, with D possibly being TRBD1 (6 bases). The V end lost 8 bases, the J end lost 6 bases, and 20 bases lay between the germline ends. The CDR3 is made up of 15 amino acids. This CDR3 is CASGSYRVSTQPQHF. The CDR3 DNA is TGTGCCAGCGGTAGTTACAGGGTTTCGACTCAGCCCCAGCATTTT.

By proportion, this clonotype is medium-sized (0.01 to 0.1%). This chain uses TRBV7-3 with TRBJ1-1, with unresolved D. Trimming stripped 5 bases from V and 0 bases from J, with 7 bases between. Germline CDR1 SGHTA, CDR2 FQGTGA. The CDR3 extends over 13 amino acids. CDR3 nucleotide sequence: TGTGCCAGCAGCCCCTATCTGAACACTGAAGCTTTCTTT. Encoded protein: CASSPYLNTEAFF.

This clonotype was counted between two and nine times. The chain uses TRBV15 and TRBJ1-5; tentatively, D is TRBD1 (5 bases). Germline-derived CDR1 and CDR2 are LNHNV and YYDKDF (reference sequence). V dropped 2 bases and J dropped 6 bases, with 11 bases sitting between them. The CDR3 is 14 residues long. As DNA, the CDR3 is TGTGCCACCAGCAGAACAGGATCCCCTCAGCCCCAGCATTTT. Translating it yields CATSRTGSPQPQHF.

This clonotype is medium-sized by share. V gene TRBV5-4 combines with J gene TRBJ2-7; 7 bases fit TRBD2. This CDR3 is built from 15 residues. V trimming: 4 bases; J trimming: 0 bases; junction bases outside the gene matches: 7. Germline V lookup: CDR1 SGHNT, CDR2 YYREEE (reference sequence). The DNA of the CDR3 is TGTGCCAGCAGCGGGAGGGGCTACAACTCCTACGAGCAGTACTTC. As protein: CASSGRGYNSYEQYF.

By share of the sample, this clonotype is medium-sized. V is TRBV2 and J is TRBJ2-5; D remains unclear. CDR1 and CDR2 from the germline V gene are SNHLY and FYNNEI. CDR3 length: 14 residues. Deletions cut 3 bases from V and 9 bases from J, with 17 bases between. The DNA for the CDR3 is TGTGCCAGCAGTGATGATAGCCCGCCGTCCGCCCAGTACTTC. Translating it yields CASSDDSPPSAQYF.

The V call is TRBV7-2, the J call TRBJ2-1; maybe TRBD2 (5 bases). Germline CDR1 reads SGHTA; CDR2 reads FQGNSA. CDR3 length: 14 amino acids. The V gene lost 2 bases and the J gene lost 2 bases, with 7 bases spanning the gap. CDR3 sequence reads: CASSLSGAYNEQFF. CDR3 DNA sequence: TGTGCCAGCAGCTTATCCGGGGCCTACAATGAGCAGTTCTTC. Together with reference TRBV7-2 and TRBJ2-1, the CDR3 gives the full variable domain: GAGVSQSPSNKVTEKGKDVELRCDPISGHTALYWYRQSLGQGLEFLIYFQGNSAPDKSGLPSDRFSAERTGGSVSTLTIQRTQQEDSAVYLCASSLSGAYNEQFFGPGTRLTVL.

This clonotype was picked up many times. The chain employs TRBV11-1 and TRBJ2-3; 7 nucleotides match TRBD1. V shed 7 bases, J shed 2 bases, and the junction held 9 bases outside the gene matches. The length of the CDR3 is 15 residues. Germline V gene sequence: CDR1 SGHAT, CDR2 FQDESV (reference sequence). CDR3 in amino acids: CASKETGMVTDTQYF. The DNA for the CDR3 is TGTGCCAGCAAAGAGACAGGGATGGTCACAGATACGCAGTATTTT.

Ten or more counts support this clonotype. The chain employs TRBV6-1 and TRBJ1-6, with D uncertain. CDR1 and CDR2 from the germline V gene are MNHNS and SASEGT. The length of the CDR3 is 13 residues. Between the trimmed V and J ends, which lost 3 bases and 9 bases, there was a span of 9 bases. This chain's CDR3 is CASSDSSGSPLHF. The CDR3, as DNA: TGTGCCAGCAGTGACTCCAGCGGTTCACCCCTCCACTTT.

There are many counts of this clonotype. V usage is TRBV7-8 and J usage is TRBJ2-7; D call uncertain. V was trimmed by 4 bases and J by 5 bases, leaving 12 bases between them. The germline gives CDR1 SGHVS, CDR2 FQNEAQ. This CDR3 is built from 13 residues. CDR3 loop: CASSSPTRDEQYF. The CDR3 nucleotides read TGTGCCAGCAGCTCCCCAACCAGAGACGAGCAGTACTTC.

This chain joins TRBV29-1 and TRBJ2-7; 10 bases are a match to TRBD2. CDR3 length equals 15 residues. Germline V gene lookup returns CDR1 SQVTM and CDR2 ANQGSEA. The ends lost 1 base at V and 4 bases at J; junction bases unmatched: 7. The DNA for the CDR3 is TGCAGCGTTGAAGTTCGGTCTAGCGGGAGTTACGAGCAGTACTTC. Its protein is CSVEVRSSGSYEQYF.